The clone carrying this T cell receptor (beta chain) was seen only a few times. No antigen is known for it. This record comes from a study of CD8+ T cells in alopecia areata. Study observations and caveats: In lesional scalp, particularly from alopecia totalis/universalis, clonality was higher than in normal scalp. Normal skin's resident alphabeta T cells are sequenced alongside lesional scalp T cells.

Both CD4+ and CD8+ T cells were separated by sorting PBMCs. cDNA serving as the sequencing template came from extracted, reverse transcribed RNA. Here immunoSEQ multiplex PCR was the method, and the copy in TCRdb shows in-frame clones only, minus some. The sample records over 90,000 clones, roughly 50% being singletons. The source of this sequence is a human donor in good health. Material for sequencing was CD4+ T cells sorted from blood.

CDR3 sequence reads: CASSWTGGTGELFF. The CDR3 bases are TGTGCCAGCAGTTGGACAGGGGGCACCGGGGAGCTGTTTTTT. The rearrangement links TRBV2 to TRBJ2-2; 10 nucleotides agree with TRBD1. Germline CDR1 is SNHLY and CDR2 is FYNNEI. With 5 bases clipped from V and 4 bases from J, the junction kept 1 base outside the gene matches. The CDR3 runs 14 residues. Together with reference TRBV2 and TRBJ2-2, the CDR3 gives the full variable domain: EPEVTQTPSHQVTQMGQEVILRCVPISNHLYFYWYRQILGQKVEFLVSFYNNEISEKSEIFDDQFSVERPDGSNFTLKIRSTKLEDSAMYFCASSWTGGTGELFFGEGSRLTVL.